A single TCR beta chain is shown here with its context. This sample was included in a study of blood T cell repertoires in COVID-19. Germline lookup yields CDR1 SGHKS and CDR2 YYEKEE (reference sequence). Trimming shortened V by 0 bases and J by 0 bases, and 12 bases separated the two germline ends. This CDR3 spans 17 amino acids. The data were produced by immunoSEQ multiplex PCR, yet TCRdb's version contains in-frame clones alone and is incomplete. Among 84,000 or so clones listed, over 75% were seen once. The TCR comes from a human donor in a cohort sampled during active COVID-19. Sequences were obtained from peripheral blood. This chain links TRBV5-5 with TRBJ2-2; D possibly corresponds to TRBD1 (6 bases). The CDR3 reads CASSLAPGTPNTGELFF. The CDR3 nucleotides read TGTGCCAGCAGCTTGGCCCCCGGGACACCGAACACCGGGGAGCTGTTTTTT.